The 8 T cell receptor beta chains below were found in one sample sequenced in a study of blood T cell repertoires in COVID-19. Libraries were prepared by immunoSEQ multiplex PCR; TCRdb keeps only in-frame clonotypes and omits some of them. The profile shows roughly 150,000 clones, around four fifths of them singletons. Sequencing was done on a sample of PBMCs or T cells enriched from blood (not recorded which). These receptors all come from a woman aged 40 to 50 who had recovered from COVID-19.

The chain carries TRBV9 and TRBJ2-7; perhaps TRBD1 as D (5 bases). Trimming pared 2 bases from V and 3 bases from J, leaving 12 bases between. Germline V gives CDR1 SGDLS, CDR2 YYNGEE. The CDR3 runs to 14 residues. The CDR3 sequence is CASSVQGSGYEQYF. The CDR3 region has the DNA TGTGCCAGCAGCGTCCAGGGTAGTGGCTACGAGCAGTACTTC. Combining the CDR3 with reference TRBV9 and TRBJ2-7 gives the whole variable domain DSGVTQTPKHLITATGQRVTLRCSPRSGDLSVYWYQQSLDQGLQFLIQYYNGEERAKGNILERFSAQQFPDLHSELNLSSLELGDSALYFCASSVQGSGYEQYFGPGTRLTVT.

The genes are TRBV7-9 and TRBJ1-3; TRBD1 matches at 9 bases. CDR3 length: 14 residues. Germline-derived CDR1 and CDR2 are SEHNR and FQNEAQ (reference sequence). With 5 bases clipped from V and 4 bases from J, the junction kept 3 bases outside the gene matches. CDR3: CASSGGQGGNTIYF. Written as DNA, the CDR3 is TGTGCCAGCAGCGGGGGACAGGGAGGAAACACCATATATTTT. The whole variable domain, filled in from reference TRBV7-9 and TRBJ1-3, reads DTGVSQNPRHKITKRGQNVTFRCDPISEHNRLYWYRQTLGQGPEFLTYFQNEAQLEKSRLLSDRFSAERPKGSFSTLEIQRTEQGDSAMYLCASSGGQGGNTIYFGEGSWLTVV.

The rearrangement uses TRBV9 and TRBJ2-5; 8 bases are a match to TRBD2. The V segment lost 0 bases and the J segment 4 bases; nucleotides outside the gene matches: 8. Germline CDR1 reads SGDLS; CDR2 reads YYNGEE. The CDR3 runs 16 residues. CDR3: CASSVGTSGGGETQYF. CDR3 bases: TGTGCCAGCAGCGTAGGTACTAGCGGTGGGGGAGAGACCCAGTACTTC.

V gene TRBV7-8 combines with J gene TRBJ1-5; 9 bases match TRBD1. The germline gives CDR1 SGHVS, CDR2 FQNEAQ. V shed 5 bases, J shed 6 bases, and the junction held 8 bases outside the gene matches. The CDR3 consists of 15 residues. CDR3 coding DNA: TGTGCCAGCAGCGTTACAGGGGGCGCGGGTCAGCCCCAGCATTTT. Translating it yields CASSVTGGAGQPQHF.

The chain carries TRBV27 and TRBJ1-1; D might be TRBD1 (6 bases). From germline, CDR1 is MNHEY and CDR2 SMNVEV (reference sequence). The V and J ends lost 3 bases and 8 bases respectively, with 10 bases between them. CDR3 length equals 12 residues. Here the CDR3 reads CASSFRTVEAFF. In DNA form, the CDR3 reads TGTGCCAGCAGTTTCCGGACAGTCGAAGCTTTCTTT.

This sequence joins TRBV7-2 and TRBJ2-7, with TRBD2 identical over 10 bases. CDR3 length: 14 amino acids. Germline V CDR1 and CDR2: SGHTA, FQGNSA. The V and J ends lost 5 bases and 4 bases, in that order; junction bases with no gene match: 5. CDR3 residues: CASSTLAGAYEQYF. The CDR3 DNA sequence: TGTGCCAGCAGCACTCTAGCGGGGGCATACGAGCAGTACTTC.

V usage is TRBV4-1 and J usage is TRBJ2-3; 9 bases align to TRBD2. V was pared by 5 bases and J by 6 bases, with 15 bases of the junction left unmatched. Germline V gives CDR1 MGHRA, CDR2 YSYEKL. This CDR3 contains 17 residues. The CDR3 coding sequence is TGCGCCAGCAGCTATATCCGACTAGCGGTCTGGAAGGATACGCAGTATTTT. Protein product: CASSYIRLAVWKDTQYF.

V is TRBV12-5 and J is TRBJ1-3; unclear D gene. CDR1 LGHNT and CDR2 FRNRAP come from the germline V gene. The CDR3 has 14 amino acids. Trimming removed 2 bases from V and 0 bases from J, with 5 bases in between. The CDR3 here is CASGLHSSGNTIYF. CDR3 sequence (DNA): TGTGCTAGTGGTTTGCATAGCTCTGGAAACACCATATATTTT.